The 21 T cell receptor beta chains in this list originate from one sample, sequenced in a study of T cells after yellow fever vaccination. MiXCR, run by TCRdb on the 5' RACE reads, gives a single entry per CDR3 protein. The sample contains some 110,000 distinct CDR3 sequences, roughly 7.9% of which appear only once. The input for sequencing was CD4+ T cells sorted from PBMCs, taken approximately 40 days after the first yellow fever vaccination. The receptors stem from a man between 18 and 29 years old who received the YFV17D yellow fever vaccine.

Comments on this clonotype: Since a much larger clone is just one base distant, this may be a read error. The chain is built from TRBV5-1 and TRBJ2-1; D is possibly TRBD2 (5 bases). The V and J ends lost 0 bases and 3 bases respectively, with 13 bases between them. The CDR3 totals 16 residues. CDR1 and CDR2 (germline): SGHRS, YFSETQ. The CDR3 loop is CASSLGESSCYNEQFF. In DNA, the CDR3 is TGCGCCAGCAGCTTGGGGGAGAGCAGCTGCTACAATGAGCAGTTCTTC. The full variable domain, rest sourced from reference TRBV5-1 and TRBJ2-1, is KAGVTQTPRYLIKTRGQQVTLSCSPISGHRSVSWYQQTPGQGLQFLFEYFSETQRNKGNFPGRFSGRQFSNSRSEMNVSTLELGDSALYLCASSLGESSCYNEQFFGPGTRLTVL.

This clonotype was counted ten times or more. The chain links TRBV29-1 to TRBJ2-5, with a possible D match to TRBD1 (6 bases). The germline gives CDR1 SQVTM, CDR2 ANQGSEA. V gave up 3 bases and J gave up 4 bases, with 9 bases separating them. The CDR3 runs to 12 residues. CDR3 region: CSVDRGTETQYF. CDR3 DNA sequence: TGCAGCGTTGACAGGGGAACAGAGACCCAGTACTTC.

This clonotype has a count of ten or more. This chain joins TRBV21-1 and TRBJ2-7; no check of the table's D call, TRBD1, against the DNA was made. TRBV21-1 corresponds to a pseudogene. The CDR3 covers 13 residues. Here the CDR3 DNA reads TGTGCCAGCAGCAGGGACCGACCCTACGAGCAGTACGTC. It specifies CASSRDRPYEQYV.

At least ten counts were recorded for this clonotype. The rearrangement links TRBV5-1 to TRBJ1-6, with 10 nucleotides matching TRBD1. The CDR3 spans 16 residues. Germline CDR1 is SGHRS and CDR2 is YFSETQ. J lost 7 bases, V lost 4 bases, and 8 bases had no gene match. The CDR3 DNA follows: TGCGCCAGCAGCACGAACTGGACAGGGGGGAATTCACCCCTCCACTTT. Translating it yields CASSTNWTGGNSPLHF.

This CDR3 reads CASSGSRLAGVETQYF. The DNA for the CDR3 is TGTGCCAGCAGCGGAAGCAGACTAGCGGGGGTGGAGACCCAGTACTTC. This chain connects TRBV5-5 to TRBJ2-5; 12 positions match TRBD2. Per the germline V gene, CDR1 is SGHKS and CDR2 is YYEKEE (reference sequence). The CDR3 consists of 16 residues. The trim removed 4 bases at V and 5 bases at J, leaving 9 bases unmatched.

This clonotype was observed at least ten times. The chain carries TRBV29-1 and TRBJ2-6; D is unclear. V was shortened by 3 bases and J by 0 bases, with 9 bases between the two germline ends. The CDR3 spans 15 residues. Germline lookup yields CDR1 SQVTM and CDR2 ANQGSEA. The CDR3: CSVDGGYSGANVLTF. In DNA, the CDR3 is TGCAGCGTTGATGGCGGCTACTCTGGGGCCAACGTCCTGACTTTC.

In this sample, this clonotype turned up a few times. V gene TRBV5-1 combines with J gene TRBJ2-2; possible D gene TRBD2, 6 bases. CDR1 and CDR2 (germline): SGHRS, YFSETQ. Trimming took off 4 bases at V and 1 base at J, with 14 bases between the two ends. The CDR3 has 16 amino acids. The CDR3 region is CASSPGLRGNTGELFF. The CDR3 nucleotides are TGCGCCAGCAGCCCCGGCCTGCGGGGGAACACCGGGGAGCTGTTTTTT.

Of note for this clonotype: Since a much larger clone is just one base distant, this may be a read error. This rearrangement joins TRBV7-9 to TRBJ1-4, with D possibly matching TRBD1 (6 bases). Trimming removed 3 bases from V and 4 bases from J, with 15 bases in between. This CDR3 is 16 amino acids long. Germline V gene lookup returns CDR1 SEHNR and CDR2 FQNEAQ (reference sequence). CDR3 sequence: CASSFKWSGVNEKLFF. The CDR3 DNA reads as TGTGCCAGCAGCTTTAAATGGTCAGGGGTTAATGAAAAACTGTTTTTT.

This CDR3 is CASSTRWEAIAGGSEQFF. The DNA of the CDR3 is TGTGCCAGCAGCACCCGCTGGGAGGCTATAGCGGGGGGTAGTGAGCAGTTCTTC. V and J are TRBV9 and TRBJ2-1; 10 bases fit TRBD2. V shed 4 bases and J 9 bases; nucleotides not matched to a gene: 19. This CDR3 comprises 18 residues. From germline, CDR1 is SGDLS and CDR2 YYNGEE.

This clonotype was picked up many times. This chain uses TRBV7-2 with TRBJ1-5; 10 bases line up with TRBD1. The V gene end was trimmed by 4 bases and the J gene end by 9 bases; junction bases not matched to a gene: 9. Per germline, CDR1 SGHTA and CDR2 FQGNSA. The CDR3 consists of 15 residues. This CDR3 is CASSSETGGQGPQHF. For the CDR3, the DNA is TGTGCCAGCAGCTCCGAGACAGGGGGCCAAGGGCCCCAGCATTTT. Together with reference TRBV7-2 and TRBJ1-5, the CDR3 gives the full variable domain: GAGVSQSPSNKVTEKGKDVELRCDPISGHTALYWYRQSLGQGLEFLIYFQGNSAPDKSGLPSDRFSAERTGGSVSTLTIQRTQQEDSAVYLCASSSETGGQGPQHFGDGTRLSIL.

This clonotype was detected many times. The CDR3: CASSLEGGTGELFF. As DNA, the CDR3 is TGTGCCAGCAGCTTAGAGGGCGGTACCGGGGAGCTGTTTTTT. This chain connects TRBV7-2 to TRBJ2-2; D unresolved. The CDR3 has 14 amino acids. V was trimmed by 1 base and J by 5 bases, leaving 8 bases between them. CDR1 is SGHTA, CDR2 FQGNSA, per germline.

This clonotype was found many times. This chain links TRBV5-1 with TRBJ1-4; the D gene is possibly TRBD1 (5 bases). Per the germline V gene, CDR1 is SGHRS and CDR2 is YFSETQ. Trimming removed 2 bases from V and 8 bases from J, with 10 bases in between. The CDR3 loop spans 13 amino acids. CDR3 DNA sequence: TGCGCCAGCAGCTTTAGGGACGGGGAAAAACTGTTTTTT. The encoded protein is CASSFRDGEKLFF.

The rearrangement uses TRBV5-1 and TRBJ1-6, with D possibly being TRBD1 (5 bases). Germline loops: CDR1 SGHRS, CDR2 YFSETQ. Trimming pared 4 bases from V and 9 bases from J, leaving 11 bases between. The CDR3 has 13 residues. The CDR3 region is CASSVKGASPLHF. For the CDR3, the DNA is TGCGCCAGCAGCGTAAAAGGGGCTTCACCCCTCCACTTT.

This clonotype has at least ten counts. The V and J genes are TRBV6-5 and TRBJ2-7, with a weak D call TRBD1 (5 bases). The CDR3 extends over 15 amino acids. Germline CDR1 is MNHEY and CDR2 is SVGAGI. V was cut by 0 bases and J by 4 bases, with 13 bases left in between. The DNA for the CDR3 is TGTGCCAGCAGTTACTCGCTACAGGCGGATTACGAGCAGTACTTC. Translated: CASSYSLQADYEQYF.

This clonotype came up many times. The V call is TRBV30, the J call TRBJ1-5; possibly TRBD1 for D (6 bases). V was cut by 0 bases and J by 5 bases, with 17 bases left in between. This CDR3 region has 16 residues. CDR1 is GTSNPN and CDR2 is SVGIG in the germline V gene (reference sequence). The CDR3 sequence: CAWSVGGSAGDQPQHF. Here the CDR3 DNA reads TGTGCCTGGAGTGTAGGGGGGTCCGCCGGGGATCAGCCCCAGCATTTT.

The V call is TRBV4-3, the J call TRBJ1-2; a weak D match, TRBD1 (5 bases). Germline CDR1 LGHNA, CDR2 YSLEER. The CDR3 is 16 residues long. V was cut by 3 bases and J by 4 bases, with 18 bases left in between. The CDR3 DNA reads as TGCGCCAGCAGCCATCTAAACGGGGGGGTTCTCTATGGCTACACCTTC. It encodes CASSHLNGGVLYGYTF.

Ten or more counts support this clonotype. CDR3 coding DNA: TGTGCCTGGAGTCGATGGAGTCAGCAAGAGACCCAGTACTTC. It translates to CAWSRWSQQETQYF. The V gene is TRBV30, the J gene TRBJ2-5, with D unresolved. The CDR3 runs to 14 residues. The V gene's germline CDR1 is GTSNPN and CDR2 SVGIG (reference sequence). Trimming removed 2 bases from V and 2 bases from J, with 12 bases in between.

This clonotype was seen ten or more times. The chain links TRBV1 to TRBJ1-6; the D call TRBD1 from the table was never checked on the DNA. TRBV1 is listed as a pseudogene. The CDR3 extends over 16 amino acids. The CDR3, as DNA: TGCACCAGCAGCCAAAGGAAGGACAGGAGTGATTCACCCCTCCACTTT. It translates to CTSSQRKDRSDSPLHF.

This clonotype was seen at least ten times. V usage is TRBV4-1 and J usage is TRBJ2-5; no firm D call. CDR3 size: 14 residues. The germline V gene has CDR1 MGHRA and CDR2 YSYEKL. Trimming stripped 3 bases from V and 7 bases from J, with 15 bases between. CDR3 DNA sequence: TGCGCCAGCAGCCAGAGGACGTTTCTCGGGACCCAGTACTTC. This codes for CASSQRTFLGTQYF.

This clonotype was detected many times. The chain links TRBV11-2 to TRBJ2-3; 14 nucleotides match TRBD2. With V trimmed by 2 bases and J by 4 bases, 8 bases remained unmatched. This CDR3 region has 18 residues. Germline-derived CDR1 and CDR2 are SGHAT and FQNNGV. The CDR3: CASSLTRTSGGPADTQYF. The CDR3 nucleotides are TGTGCCAGCAGCTTAACAAGGACTAGCGGGGGGCCAGCAGATACGCAGTATTTT.

Ten or more counts support this clonotype. This rearrangement joins TRBV20-1 to TRBJ2-7; 14 bases are a match to TRBD2. CDR3 length: 14 residues. The germline gives CDR1 DFQATT, CDR2 SNEGSKA (reference sequence). J gave up 6 bases and V 6 bases, and 7 bases lay outside the gene matches. The DNA of the CDR3 is TGCAGTGCGTCCGGGACTAGCGGGGGTCTCGAGCAGTACTTC. Protein sequence: CSASGTSGGLEQYF.